This T cell receptor (beta chain) was profiled in a study of blood T cells in healthy people across ages. Next came a second PCR, run for about 6 to 12 cycles, which used a sample-barcoded 5' primer along with a J-beta primer mix. TCRdb ran MiXCR on the 5' RACE reads and lists one entry per CDR3 protein. The data hold about 730,000 distinct CDR3 sequences, with about 42% observed a single time. The germline CDR1 and CDR2 sequences are SGHTA and FQGNSA. V was pared by 5 bases and J by 4 bases, with 7 bases of the junction left unmatched. The CDR3 spans 16 residues. The rearrangement links TRBV7-2 to TRBJ2-4, with 11 bases that match TRBD2. This TCR derives from a woman aged 55-75 years in good health. The specimen sequenced was blood. The CDR3 is CASSHKGLAVKNIQYF. The CDR3, as DNA: TGTGCCAGCAGCCACAAGGGACTAGCGGTGAAAAACATTCAGTACTTC.